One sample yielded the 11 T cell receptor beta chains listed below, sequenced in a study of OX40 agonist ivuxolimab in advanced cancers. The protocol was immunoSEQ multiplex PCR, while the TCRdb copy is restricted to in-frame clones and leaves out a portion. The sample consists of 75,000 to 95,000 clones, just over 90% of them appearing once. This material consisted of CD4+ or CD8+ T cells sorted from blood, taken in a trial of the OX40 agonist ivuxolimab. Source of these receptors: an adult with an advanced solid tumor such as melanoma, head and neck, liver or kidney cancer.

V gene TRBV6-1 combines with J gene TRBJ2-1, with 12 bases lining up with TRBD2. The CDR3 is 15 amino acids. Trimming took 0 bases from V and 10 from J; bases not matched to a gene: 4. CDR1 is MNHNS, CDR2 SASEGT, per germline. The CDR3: CASSEATSGSEEQFF. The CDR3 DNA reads TGTGCCAGCAGTGAAGCGACTAGCGGGAGTGAGGAGCAGTTCTTC.

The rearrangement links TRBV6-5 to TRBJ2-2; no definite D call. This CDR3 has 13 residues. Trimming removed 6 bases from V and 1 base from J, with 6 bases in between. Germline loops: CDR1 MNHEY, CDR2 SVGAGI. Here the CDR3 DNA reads TGTGCCAGCAGCCTCAGGAACACCGGGGAGCTGTTTTTT. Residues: CASSLRNTGELFF.

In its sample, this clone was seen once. CDR3 region: CASSQSSGANVLTF. The CDR3 coding sequence is TGTGCCAGCAGCCAATCGTCTGGGGCCAACGTCCTGACTTTC. The chain recombines TRBV4-2 with TRBJ2-6; D unresolved. V was trimmed by 2 bases and J by 1 base, leaving 3 bases between them. The CDR3 has 14 residues. The V gene's germline CDR1 is LGHNA and CDR2 YNFKEQ.

The CDR3 protein is CASSLAYDTEAFF. CDR3 DNA: TGTGCCAGCAGCTTGGCCTACGACACTGAAGCTTTCTTT. V usage is TRBV5-6 and J usage is TRBJ1-1; D not certain. There are 13 residues in the CDR3. Between the trimmed V and J ends, which lost 0 bases and 3 bases, there was a span of 6 bases. CDR1 is SGHDT, CDR2 YYEEEE, per germline.

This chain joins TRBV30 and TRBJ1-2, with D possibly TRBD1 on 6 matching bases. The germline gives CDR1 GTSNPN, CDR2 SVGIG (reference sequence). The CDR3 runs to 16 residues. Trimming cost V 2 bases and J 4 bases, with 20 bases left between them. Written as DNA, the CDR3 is TGTGCCTGGAGTCTTACGCAGGGGCAGTTAGTCTATGGCTACACCTTC. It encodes CAWSLTQGQLVYGYTF.

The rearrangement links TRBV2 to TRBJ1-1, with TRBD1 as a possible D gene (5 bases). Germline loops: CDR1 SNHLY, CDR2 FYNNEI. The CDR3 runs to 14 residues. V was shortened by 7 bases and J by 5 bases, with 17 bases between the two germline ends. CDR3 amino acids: CASNNGASRTEAFF. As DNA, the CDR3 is TGTGCCAGCAATAATGGGGCTTCGAGGACTGAAGCTTTCTTT.

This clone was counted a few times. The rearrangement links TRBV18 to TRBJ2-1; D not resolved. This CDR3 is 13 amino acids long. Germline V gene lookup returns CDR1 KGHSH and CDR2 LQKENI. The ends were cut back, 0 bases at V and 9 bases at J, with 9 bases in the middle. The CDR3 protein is CASSPPSRSEQFF. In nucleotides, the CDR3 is TGTGCCAGCTCACCACCGAGTCGCAGTGAGCAGTTCTTC. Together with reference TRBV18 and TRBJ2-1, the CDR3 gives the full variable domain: NAGVMQNPRHLVRRRGQEARLRCSPMKGHSHVYWYRQLPEEGLKFMVYLQKENIIDESGMPKERFSAEFPKEGPSILRIQQVVRGDSAAYFCASSPPSRSEQFFGPGTRLTVL.

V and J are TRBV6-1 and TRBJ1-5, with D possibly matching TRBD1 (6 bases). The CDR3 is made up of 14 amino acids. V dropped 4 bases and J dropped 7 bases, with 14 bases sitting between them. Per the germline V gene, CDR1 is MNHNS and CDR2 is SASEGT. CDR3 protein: CASSARGGGQPQHF. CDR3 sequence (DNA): TGTGCCAGCAGTGCCCGAGGGGGAGGGCAGCCCCAGCATTTT.

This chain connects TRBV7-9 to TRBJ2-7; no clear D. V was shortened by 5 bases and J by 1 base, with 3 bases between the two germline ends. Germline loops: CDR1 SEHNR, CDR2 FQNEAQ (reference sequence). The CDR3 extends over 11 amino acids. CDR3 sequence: CASSRSYEQYF. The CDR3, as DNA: TGTGCCAGCAGCCGATCCTACGAGCAGTACTTC.

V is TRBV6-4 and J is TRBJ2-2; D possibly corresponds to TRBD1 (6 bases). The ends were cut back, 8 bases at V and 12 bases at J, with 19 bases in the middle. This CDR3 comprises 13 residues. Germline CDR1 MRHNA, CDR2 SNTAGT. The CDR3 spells CASRTGHRAQLFF. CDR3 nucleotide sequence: TGTGCCAGCCGTACAGGGCATAGGGCCCAGCTGTTTTTT.

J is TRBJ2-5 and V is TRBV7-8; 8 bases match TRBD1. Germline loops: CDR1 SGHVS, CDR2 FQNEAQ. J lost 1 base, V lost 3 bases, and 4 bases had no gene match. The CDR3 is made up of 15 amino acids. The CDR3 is CASSFGQGAQETQYF. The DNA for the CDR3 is TGTGCCAGCAGCTTCGGACAGGGCGCCCAAGAGACCCAGTACTTC.